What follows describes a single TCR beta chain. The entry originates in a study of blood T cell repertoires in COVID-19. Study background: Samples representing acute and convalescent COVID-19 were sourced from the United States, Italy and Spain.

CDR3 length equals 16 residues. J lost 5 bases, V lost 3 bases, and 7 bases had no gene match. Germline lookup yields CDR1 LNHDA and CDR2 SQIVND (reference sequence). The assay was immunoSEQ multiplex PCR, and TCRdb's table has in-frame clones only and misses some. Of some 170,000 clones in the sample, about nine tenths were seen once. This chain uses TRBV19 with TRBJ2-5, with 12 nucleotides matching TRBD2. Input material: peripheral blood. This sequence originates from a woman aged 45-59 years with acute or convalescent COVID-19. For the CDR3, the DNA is TGTGCCAGTAGTATGAACCTAGCGGGAGGGCCCGAGACCCAGTACTTC. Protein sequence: CASSMNLAGGPETQYF.